Each of the 26 T cell receptor beta chains below was sequenced from the same sample in a study of control samples from healthy donors and cancer patients. Sequencing was performed with immunoSEQ multiplex PCR; in TCRdb, only in-frame clones are kept and a portion is missing. The sample lists about 180,000 clones, around 94% seen once, with 1.4% in the top ten. The specimen was blood. The receptors were gathered from a man younger than 45 in good health.

This chain links TRBV27 with TRBJ2-3, with TRBD1 as a possible D gene (7 bases). V was pared by 6 bases and J by 10 bases, with 14 bases between. Germline loops: CDR1 MNHEY, CDR2 SMNVEV (reference sequence). The CDR3 totals 12 residues. CDR3 DNA: TGTGCCAGCAGCCCCACAGGGGAGGCGCAGTATTTT. Translation gives CASSPTGEAQYF.

The genes are TRBV20-1 and TRBJ2-7; 8 bases are shared with TRBD1. V trimming: 3 bases; J trimming: 2 bases; junction bases outside the gene matches: 9. This CDR3 is 15 amino acids long. Germline assignment: CDR1 DFQATT and CDR2 SNEGSKA (reference sequence). The CDR3 nucleotides are TGCAGTGCTAGTCCCGGACAGGGATGGGCCTACGAGCAGTACTTC. It is translated as CSASPGQGWAYEQYF.

Concerning this clone: The sample contains more than one DNA sequence encoding this CDR3. The V and J genes are TRBV7-2 and TRBJ1-6, with D unresolved. The CDR3 sequence is 15 residues long. With 1 base removed from V and 4 bases from J, the gap between germline ends came to 8 bases. In germline, CDR1 is SGHTA, CDR2 FQGNSA. This CDR3 reads CASSLGAGYNSPLHF. The CDR3 region has the DNA TGTGCCAGCAGCTTAGGGGCGGGGTATAATTCACCCCTCCACTTT.

This clone showed up just a few times. J is TRBJ1-1 and V is TRBV2; D ambiguous. Trimming removed 6 bases from V and 0 bases from J, with 14 bases in between. Germline CDR1 and CDR2: SNHLY and FYNNEI. CDR3 length: 15 residues. CDR3 protein: CASRTIAEVNTEAFF. CDR3 nucleotide sequence: TGTGCCAGCAGGACAATAGCGGAGGTGAACACTGAAGCTTTCTTT.

Concerning this clone: Relative to the germline gene, one junction end is altered; a read error may explain this. The rearrangement joins TRBV6-1 to TRBJ2-7; a weak D match, TRBD1 (5 bases). The germline CDR1 and CDR2 sequences are MNHNS and SASEGT. This CDR3 has 12 residues. CDR3 sequence (DNA): TGTGCCAGCCGTGACAGCTCCTACGAGCAGTACTTC. This gives the protein CASRDSSYEQYF.

This chain connects TRBV7-9 to TRBJ1-2, with 8 bases lining up with TRBD1. Germline V gives CDR1 SEHNR, CDR2 FQNEAQ (reference sequence). The CDR3 loop spans 14 amino acids. J was trimmed by 4 bases and V by 5 bases; bases with no gene match: 6. The CDR3 DNA sequence: TGTGCCAGCAGCCGAGGACAGGGTGGCTATGGCTACACCTTC. Translation: CASSRGQGGYGYTF.

This clone came up once. This chain joins TRBV18 and TRBJ1-2; D gene unclear. The CDR3 has 13 amino acids. V lost 6 bases and J 2 bases, leaving 10 bases between the germline ends. The germline CDR1 and CDR2 sequences are KGHSH and LQKENI. CDR3 sequence: CASSPDGNYGYTF. The CDR3, as DNA: TGTGCCAGCTCTCCGGACGGCAACTATGGCTACACCTTC. The entire variable domain, with the rest obtained from reference TRBV18 and TRBJ1-2, is as follows: NAGVMQNPRHLVRRRGQEARLRCSPMKGHSHVYWYRQLPEEGLKFMVYLQKENIIDESGMPKERFSAEFPKEGPSILRIQQVVRGDSAAYFCASSPDGNYGYTFGSGTRLTVV.

This chain links TRBV7-3 with TRBJ2-2, with TRBD1 as a possible D gene (6 bases). Germline values: CDR1 SGHTA, CDR2 FQGTGA. The V end lost 7 bases, the J end lost 5 bases, and 20 bases lay between the germline ends. The CDR3 extends over 16 amino acids. As DNA, the CDR3 is TGTGCCAGCACCTCCGGTCCAGGGGTGGTGACCGGGGAGCTGTTTTTT. This translates into CASTSGPGVVTGELFF. Filled out from reference TRBV7-3 and TRBJ2-2, the complete variable domain reads GAGVSQTPSNKVTEKGKYVELRCDPISGHTALYWYRQSLGQGPEFLIYFQGTGAADDSGLPNDRFFAVRPEGSVSTLKIQRTERGDSAVYLCASTSGPGVVTGELFFGEGSRLTVL.

This rearrangement joins TRBV9 to TRBJ2-5; 7 nucleotides agree with TRBD2. Germline lookup yields CDR1 SGDLS and CDR2 YYNGEE. This CDR3 contains 14 residues. V gave up 0 bases and J gave up 1 base; unmatched junction bases: 0. The CDR3 DNA follows: TGTGCCAGCAGCGTAGGGGGGGGCCAAGAGACCCAGTACTTC. It codes for CASSVGGGQETQYF.

J is TRBJ2-7 and V is TRBV27, with TRBD2 matching over 8 bases. Germline CDR1 MNHEY, CDR2 SMNVEV (reference sequence). The junction had 3 bases not matched to a gene; V was cut back by 6 bases and J by 2 bases. The CDR3 is 13 residues long. The CDR3 DNA is TGTGCCAGCAGACTAGCGGAACCCTACGAGCAGTACTTC. This gives the protein CASRLAEPYEQYF.

This chain links TRBV4-3 with TRBJ1-4; maybe TRBD1 (5 bases). Germline V CDR1 and CDR2: LGHNA, YSLEER. V was cut by 1 base and J by 4 bases, with 10 bases left in between. CDR3 size: 15 residues. The CDR3 sequence is CASSQVPGLNEKLFF. The CDR3 DNA reads TGCGCCAGCAGCCAAGTACCGGGACTTAATGAAAAACTGTTTTTT.

V is TRBV24-1 and J is TRBJ2-3; D is unresolved. Trimming stripped 5 bases from V and 6 bases from J, with 17 bases between. This CDR3 is built from 15 residues. CDR1 is KGHDR and CDR2 is SFDVKD in the germline V gene. CDR3 region: CATSGAMGLADTQYF. Here the CDR3 DNA reads TGTGCCACCAGTGGGGCGATGGGCCTGGCGGATACGCAGTATTTT.

Only one count was recorded for this clone. This chain connects TRBV7-9 to TRBJ1-1, with 7 bases that match TRBD1. From germline, CDR1 is SEHNR and CDR2 FQNEAQ (reference sequence). V shed 5 bases and J 2 bases; nucleotides not matched to a gene: 8. CDR3 length equals 15 residues. The CDR3 is CASSPWGQTNTEAFF. Written as DNA, the CDR3 is TGTGCCAGCAGCCCCTGGGGACAGACCAACACTGAAGCTTTCTTT.

The chain combines TRBV6-6 with TRBJ2-7; D is possibly TRBD1 (5 bases). V dropped 0 bases and J dropped 6 bases, with 9 bases sitting between them. Germline loops: CDR1 MNHNY, CDR2 SVGAGI (reference sequence). This CDR3 comprises 13 residues. The CDR3 reads CASSYSNGAEQYF. The CDR3 bases are TGTGCCAGCAGTTACTCCAATGGGGCCGAGCAGTACTTC.

J is TRBJ2-7 and V is TRBV2; D gene ambiguous. Germline lookup yields CDR1 SNHLY and CDR2 FYNNEI. Trimming cost V 4 bases and J 0 bases, with 7 bases left between them. This CDR3 region has 13 residues. The CDR3 region is CASSGQASYEQYF. In nucleotides, the CDR3 is TGTGCCAGCAGTGGGCAGGCCTCCTACGAGCAGTACTTC. Drawing the rest from reference TRBV2 and TRBJ2-7, the complete variable domain is EPEVTQTPSHQVTQMGQEVILRCVPISNHLYFYWYRQILGQKVEFLVSFYNNEISEKSEIFDDQFSVERPDGSNFTLKIRSTKLEDSAMYFCASSGQASYEQYFGPGTRLTVT.

Written as DNA, the CDR3 is TGTGCCTGGAGGAGGACGGGACAGAGGCCCTACGAGCAGTACTTC. It is translated as CAWRRTGQRPYEQYF. V gene TRBV30 combines with J gene TRBJ2-7; 7 nucleotides match TRBD1. This CDR3 region has 15 residues. J gave up 2 bases and V 3 bases, and 10 bases lay outside the gene matches. Germline loops: CDR1 GTSNPN, CDR2 SVGIG (reference sequence).

A single count supports this clone. In DNA, the CDR3 is TGTGCCAGCAGCTTGGGTGGTGGCCCAGATACGCAGTATTTT. Protein sequence: CASSLGGGPDTQYF. The rearrangement joins TRBV5-6 to TRBJ2-3; no firm D call. The CDR3 loop spans 14 amino acids. V lost 0 bases and J 4 bases, leaving 9 bases between the germline ends. The germline V gene encodes CDR1 SGHDT and CDR2 YYEEEE.

The chain combines TRBV11-3 with TRBJ2-3; D perhaps matches TRBD2 (5 bases). V dropped 3 bases and J dropped 1 base, with 8 bases sitting between them. CDR1 is SGHNT, CDR2 YENEEA, per germline. The CDR3 has 14 amino acids. Here the CDR3 DNA reads TGTGCCAGCAGCTTGTCCGGGGGCACAGATACGCAGTATTTT. Its protein is CASSLSGGTDTQYF.

The chain links TRBV13 to TRBJ2-1, with 10 bases matching TRBD2. Germline values: CDR1 PRHDT, CDR2 FYEKMQ (reference sequence). Unmatched junction bases numbered 8, after V lost 3 bases and J lost 9 bases. The CDR3 sequence is 15 residues long. The CDR3 reads CASSFTPSGSGEQFF. CDR3 DNA: TGTGCCAGCAGCTTTACTCCTAGCGGGAGTGGTGAGCAGTTCTTC.

The chain employs TRBV7-6 and TRBJ1-1; D gene unclear. CDR1 is SGHVS, CDR2 FNYEAQ, per germline. The CDR3 has 13 residues. V was shortened by 6 bases and J by 1 base, with 9 bases between the two germline ends. CDR3 in amino acids: CASRSNRNTEAFF. In DNA form, the CDR3 reads TGTGCCAGCAGGAGTAACAGGAACACTGAAGCTTTCTTT.

J is TRBJ1-1 and V is TRBV3-1 (or the pseudogene TRBV3-2); D possibly corresponds to TRBD1 (6 bases). The length of the CDR3 is 15 residues. Trimming took off 2 bases at V and 3 bases at J, with 13 bases between the two ends. Germline CDR1 LGHDT, CDR2 YNNKEL (reference sequence). The CDR3 region has the DNA TGTGCCAGCAGCCAATCAGGACAGTATTACACTGAAGCTTTCTTT. This codes for CASSQSGQYYTEAFF.

The CDR3 loop is CASSLGMFGADTQYF. Written as DNA, the CDR3 is TGCGCCAGCAGCTTGGGCATGTTTGGCGCAGATACGCAGTATTTT. The gene calls are TRBV5-1 and TRBJ2-3; no reliable D call. CDR1 is SGHRS and CDR2 is YFSETQ in the germline V gene. V dropped 0 bases and J dropped 4 bases, with 12 bases sitting between them. The CDR3 totals 15 residues.

V is TRBV6-2 or TRBV6-3 and J is TRBJ1-1; unclear D gene. The CDR3 runs to 14 residues. Germline V gene data show CDR1 as MNHEY and CDR2 as SVGEGT. Trimming took 0 bases from V and 5 from J, leaving 10 bases between them. The chain's CDR3 is CASSYSMGDTEAFF. CDR3 coding DNA: TGTGCCAGCAGTTACTCGATGGGAGATACTGAAGCTTTCTTT.

The chain combines TRBV7-2 with TRBJ2-3; 12 positions agree with TRBD2. The length of the CDR3 is 16 residues. V lost 4 bases and J lost 4; bases outside the gene matches: 6. Germline CDR1 is SGHTA and CDR2 is FQGNSA. The DNA for the CDR3 is TGTGCCAGCAGCTCCCGGACTAGCGGGATACCAGATACGCAGTATTTT. This codes for CASSSRTSGIPDTQYF. The full variable domain, its missing parts supplied by reference TRBV7-2 and TRBJ2-3, is GAGVSQSPSNKVTEKGKDVELRCDPISGHTALYWYRQSLGQGLEFLIYFQGNSAPDKSGLPSDRFSAERTGGSVSTLTIQRTQQEDSAVYLCASSSRTSGIPDTQYFGPGTRLTVL.

V gene TRBV6-2 or TRBV6-3 combines with J gene TRBJ1-1; D not resolved. CDR3 size: 16 residues. Germline CDR1 is MNHEY and CDR2 is SVGEGT. The ends were cut back, 4 bases at V and 2 bases at J, with 17 bases in the middle. CDR3 bases: TGTGCCAGCAGTTGGTCTTTACAGAGCTTAAACACTGAAGCTTTCTTT. Encoded protein: CASSWSLQSLNTEAFF.

CDR3 protein: CASSYSVRGTYEQYF. The CDR3 nucleotides read TGTGCCAGCAGTTACTCGGTCAGGGGCACGTACGAGCAGTACTTC. J is TRBJ2-7 and V is TRBV6-5, with a tentative D call TRBD1 (6 bases). Germline values: CDR1 MNHEY, CDR2 SVGAGI. V was shortened by 0 bases and J by 4 bases, with 13 bases between the two germline ends. This CDR3 comprises 15 residues.